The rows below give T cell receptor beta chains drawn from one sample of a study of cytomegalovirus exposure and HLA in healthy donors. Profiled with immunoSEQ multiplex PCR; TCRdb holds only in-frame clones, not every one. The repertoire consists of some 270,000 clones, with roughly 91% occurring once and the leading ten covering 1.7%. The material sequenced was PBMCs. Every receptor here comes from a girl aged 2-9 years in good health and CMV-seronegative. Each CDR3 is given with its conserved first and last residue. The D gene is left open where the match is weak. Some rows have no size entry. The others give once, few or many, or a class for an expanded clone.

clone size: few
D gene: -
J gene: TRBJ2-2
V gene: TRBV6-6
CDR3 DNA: TGTGCCAGCAGTCAAACCGGGGAGCTGTTTTTT
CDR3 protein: CASSQTGELFF

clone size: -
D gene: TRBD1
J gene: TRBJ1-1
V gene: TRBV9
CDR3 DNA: TGTGCCAGCAGTCGGACAGGGGTTTCTGAAGCTTTCTTT
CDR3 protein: CASSRTGVSEAFF

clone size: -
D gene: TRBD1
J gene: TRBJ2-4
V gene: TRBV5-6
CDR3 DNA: TGTGCCAGCAGCCCCTGGGGGACAGGGAATGATCTTGGAAACATTCAGTACTTC
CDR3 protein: CASSPWGTGNDLGNIQYF

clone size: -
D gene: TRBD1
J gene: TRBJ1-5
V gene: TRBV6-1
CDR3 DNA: TGTGCCAGCAGTGAAGTCCGGGACAGTTATCAGCCCCAGCATTTT
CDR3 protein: CASSEVRDSYQPQHF

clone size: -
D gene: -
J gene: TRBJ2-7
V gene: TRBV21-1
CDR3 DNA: TGTGCCAGCAGCATCCCGGGACAGGGTTCCTACGAGCAGTACTTC
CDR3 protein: CASSIPGQGSYEQYF

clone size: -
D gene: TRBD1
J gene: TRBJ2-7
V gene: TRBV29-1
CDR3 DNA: TGCAGCGTAAGCGGACAGGAATACGAGCAGTACTTC
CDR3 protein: CSVSGQEYEQYF

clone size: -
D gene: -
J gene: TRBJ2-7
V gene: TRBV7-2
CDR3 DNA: TGTGCCAGCAGCTTTCCGGGACACCAAGTCTACGAGCAGTACTTC
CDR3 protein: CASSFPGHQVYEQYF

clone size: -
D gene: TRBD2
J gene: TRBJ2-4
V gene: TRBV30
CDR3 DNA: TGTGCCTGGAGTGTGACGGGGGGGGCCAAAAACATTCAGTACTTC
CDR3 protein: CAWSVTGGAKNIQYF

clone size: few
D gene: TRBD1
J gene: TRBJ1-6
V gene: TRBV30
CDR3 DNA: TGTGCCTGGAGTCGAGACAGGGACCTTTCACCCCTCCACTTT
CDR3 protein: CAWSRDRDLSPLHF

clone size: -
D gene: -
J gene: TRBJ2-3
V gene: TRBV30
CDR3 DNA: TGTGCCTGGAGTAACCGGGACTCAAGGCTTAGCACAGATACGCAGTATTTT
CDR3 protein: CAWSNRDSRLSTDTQYF

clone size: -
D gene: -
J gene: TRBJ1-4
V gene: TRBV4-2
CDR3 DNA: TGTGCCAGCAGCCAAGATCGGGAGGTTGAAAAACTGTTTTTT
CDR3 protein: CASSQDREVEKLFF

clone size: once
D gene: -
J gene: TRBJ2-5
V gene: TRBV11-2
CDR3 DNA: TGTGCCAGCAGCTCCCCCCGGGGTGCGGAGACCCAGTACTTC
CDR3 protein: CASSSPRGAETQYF

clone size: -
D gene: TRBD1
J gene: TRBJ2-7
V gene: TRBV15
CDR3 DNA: TGTGCCACCAGCACCGACAGGGACGAGCAGTACTTC
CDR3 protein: CATSTDRDEQYF

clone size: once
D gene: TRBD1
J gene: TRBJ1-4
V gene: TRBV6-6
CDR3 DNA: TGTGCCAGCAGTTACAGGGGGCAAGAAAAACTGTTTTTT
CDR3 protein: CASSYRGQEKLFF

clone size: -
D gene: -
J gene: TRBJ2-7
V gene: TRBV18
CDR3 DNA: TGTGCCAGCTCACCACCCCAGGGAAGTTCCTACGAGCAGTACTTC
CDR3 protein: CASSPPQGSSYEQYF

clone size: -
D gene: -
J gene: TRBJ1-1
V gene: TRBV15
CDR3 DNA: TGTGCCACCAGCAGCCAGGTATCGATGAACACTGAAGCTTTCTTT
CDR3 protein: CATSSQVSMNTEAFF

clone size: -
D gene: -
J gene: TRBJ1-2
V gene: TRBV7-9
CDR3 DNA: TGTGCCAGCAGCTTAGAGGGGTCCGGTGGCTACACCTTC
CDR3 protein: CASSLEGSGGYTF